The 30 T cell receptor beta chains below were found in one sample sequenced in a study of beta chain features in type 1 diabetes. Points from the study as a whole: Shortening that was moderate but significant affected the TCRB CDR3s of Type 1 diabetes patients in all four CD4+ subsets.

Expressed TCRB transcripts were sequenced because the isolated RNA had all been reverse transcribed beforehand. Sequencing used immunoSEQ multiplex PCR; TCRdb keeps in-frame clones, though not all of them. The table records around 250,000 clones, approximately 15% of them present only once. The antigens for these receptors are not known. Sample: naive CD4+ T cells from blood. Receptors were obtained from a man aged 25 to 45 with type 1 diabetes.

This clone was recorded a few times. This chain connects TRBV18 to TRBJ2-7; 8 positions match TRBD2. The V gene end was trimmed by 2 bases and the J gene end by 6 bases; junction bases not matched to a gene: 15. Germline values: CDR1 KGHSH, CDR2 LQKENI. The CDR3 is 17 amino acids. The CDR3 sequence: CASSPTAPSAGAPEQYF. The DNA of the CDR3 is TGTGCCAGCTCACCAACGGCCCCCTCAGCGGGAGCTCCCGAGCAGTACTTC.

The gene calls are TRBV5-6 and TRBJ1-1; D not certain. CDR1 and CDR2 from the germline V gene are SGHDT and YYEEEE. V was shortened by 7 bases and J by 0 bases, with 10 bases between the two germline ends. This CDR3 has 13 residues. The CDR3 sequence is CASFAIVNTEAFF. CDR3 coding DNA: TGTGCCAGCTTTGCTATCGTGAACACTGAAGCTTTCTTT.

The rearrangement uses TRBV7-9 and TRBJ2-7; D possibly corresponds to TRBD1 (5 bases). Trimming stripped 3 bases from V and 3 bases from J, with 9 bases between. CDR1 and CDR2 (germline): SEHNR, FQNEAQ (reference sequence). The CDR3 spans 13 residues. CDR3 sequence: CASSFGRVYEQYF. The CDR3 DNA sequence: TGTGCCAGCAGCTTTGGCAGGGTCTACGAGCAGTACTTC.

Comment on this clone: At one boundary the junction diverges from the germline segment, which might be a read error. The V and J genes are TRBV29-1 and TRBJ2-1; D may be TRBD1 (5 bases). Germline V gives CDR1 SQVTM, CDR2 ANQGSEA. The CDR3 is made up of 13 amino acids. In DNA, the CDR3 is TGCAGCATTGAAGATCGAACAGGCAATGAGCAGTTCTTC. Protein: CSIEDRTGNEQFF.

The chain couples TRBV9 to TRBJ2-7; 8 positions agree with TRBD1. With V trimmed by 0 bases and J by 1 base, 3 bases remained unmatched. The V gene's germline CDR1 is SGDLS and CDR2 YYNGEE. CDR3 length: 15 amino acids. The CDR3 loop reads CASSVAGTGSYEQYF. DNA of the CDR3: TGTGCCAGCAGCGTAGCCGGGACAGGTTCCTACGAGCAGTACTTC.

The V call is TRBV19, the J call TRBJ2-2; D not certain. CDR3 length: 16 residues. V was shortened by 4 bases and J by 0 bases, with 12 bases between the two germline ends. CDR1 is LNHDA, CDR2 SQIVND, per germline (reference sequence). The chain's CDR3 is CASSNLKHSNTGELFF. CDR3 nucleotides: TGTGCCAGTAGTAATCTGAAGCACTCGAACACCGGGGAGCTGTTTTTT.

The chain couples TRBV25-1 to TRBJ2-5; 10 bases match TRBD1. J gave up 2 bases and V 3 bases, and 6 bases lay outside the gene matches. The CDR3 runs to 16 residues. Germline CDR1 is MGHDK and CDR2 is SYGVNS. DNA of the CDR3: TGTGCCAGCAGTGACCTCCGGACAGGGGGTCAAGAGACCCAGTACTTC. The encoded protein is CASSDLRTGGQETQYF.

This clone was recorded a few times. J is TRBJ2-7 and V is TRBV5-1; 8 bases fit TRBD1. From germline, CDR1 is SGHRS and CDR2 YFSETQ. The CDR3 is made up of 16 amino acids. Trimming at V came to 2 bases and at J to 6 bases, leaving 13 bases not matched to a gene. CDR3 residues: CASSLRPDRGSGEQYF. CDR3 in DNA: TGCGCCAGCAGCTTACGGCCCGACAGGGGATCAGGCGAGCAGTACTTC.

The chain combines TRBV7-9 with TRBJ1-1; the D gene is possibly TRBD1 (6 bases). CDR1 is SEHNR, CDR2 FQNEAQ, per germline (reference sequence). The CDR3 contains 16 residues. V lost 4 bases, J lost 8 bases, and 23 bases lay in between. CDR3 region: CASSWGSGQGLDEAFF. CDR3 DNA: TGTGCCAGCAGCTGGGGGAGTGGTCAGGGGCTTGACGAAGCTTTCTTT.

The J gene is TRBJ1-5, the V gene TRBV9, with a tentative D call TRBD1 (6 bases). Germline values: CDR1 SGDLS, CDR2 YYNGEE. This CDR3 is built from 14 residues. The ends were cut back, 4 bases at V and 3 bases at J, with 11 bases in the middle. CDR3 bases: TGTGCCAGCAGCACCGGGACACCCAATCAGCCCCAGCATTTT. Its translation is CASSTGTPNQPQHF.

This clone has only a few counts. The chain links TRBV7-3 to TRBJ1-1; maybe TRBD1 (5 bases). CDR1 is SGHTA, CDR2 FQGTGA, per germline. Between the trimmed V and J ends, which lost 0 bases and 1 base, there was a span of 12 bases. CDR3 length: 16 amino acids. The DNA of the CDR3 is TGTGCCAGCAGCTTAACCCGGGGCGGGAAGAACACTGAAGCTTTCTTT. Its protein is CASSLTRGGKNTEAFF.

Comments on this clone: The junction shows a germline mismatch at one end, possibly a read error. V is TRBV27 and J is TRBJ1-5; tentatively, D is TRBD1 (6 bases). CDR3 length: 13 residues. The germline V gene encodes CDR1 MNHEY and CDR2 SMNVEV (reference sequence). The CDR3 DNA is TGTGCCAGCCGACAGGATAGCTATCAGCCCCAGCATTTT. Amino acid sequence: CASRQDSYQPQHF.

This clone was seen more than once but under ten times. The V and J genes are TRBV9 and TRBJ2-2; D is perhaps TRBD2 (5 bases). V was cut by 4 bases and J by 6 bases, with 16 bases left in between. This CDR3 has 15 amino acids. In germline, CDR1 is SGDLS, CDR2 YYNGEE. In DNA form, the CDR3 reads TGTGCCAGCAGCCCCTATCCGGACGGGGCCGGGGAGCTGTTTTTT. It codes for CASSPYPDGAGELFF.

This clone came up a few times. CDR3 region: CASSRGASYEQYF. The CDR3 DNA sequence: TGTGCCAGCAGCCGCGGGGCGAGCTACGAGCAGTACTTC. This chain links TRBV7-2 with TRBJ2-7; maybe TRBD2 (6 bases). Trimming shortened V by 5 bases and J by 3 bases, and 11 bases separated the two germline ends. Germline CDR1 reads SGHTA; CDR2 reads FQGNSA. CDR3 length: 13 residues.

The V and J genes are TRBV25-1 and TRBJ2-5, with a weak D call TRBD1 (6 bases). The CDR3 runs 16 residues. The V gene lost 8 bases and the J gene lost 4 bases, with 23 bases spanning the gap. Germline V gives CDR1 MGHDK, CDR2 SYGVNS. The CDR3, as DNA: TGTGCCAGCGGAACCTCAGGGGTCAAGAATTTAGAGACCCAGTACTTC. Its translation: CASGTSGVKNLETQYF.

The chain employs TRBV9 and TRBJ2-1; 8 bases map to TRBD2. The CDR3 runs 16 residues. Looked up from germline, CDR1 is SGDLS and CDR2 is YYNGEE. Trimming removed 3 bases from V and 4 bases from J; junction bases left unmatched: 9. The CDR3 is CASSARGSGAYNEQFF. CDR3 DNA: TGTGCCAGCAGCGCCCGGGGTAGCGGGGCTTACAATGAGCAGTTCTTC.

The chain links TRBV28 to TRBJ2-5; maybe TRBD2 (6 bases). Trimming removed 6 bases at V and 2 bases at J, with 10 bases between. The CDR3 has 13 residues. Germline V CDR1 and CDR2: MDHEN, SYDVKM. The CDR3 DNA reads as TGTGCCAGCAGCGGGACTGTACAAGAGACCCAGTACTTC. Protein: CASSGTVQETQYF.

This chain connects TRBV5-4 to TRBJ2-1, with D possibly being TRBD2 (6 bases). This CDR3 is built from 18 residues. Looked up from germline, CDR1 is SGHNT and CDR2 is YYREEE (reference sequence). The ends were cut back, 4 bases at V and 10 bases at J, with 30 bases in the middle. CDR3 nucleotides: TGTGCCAGCAGCGGAGGGCCACCGGGGACTCTATCAACCGGCGAGCAGTTCTTC. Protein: CASSGGPPGTLSTGEQFF.

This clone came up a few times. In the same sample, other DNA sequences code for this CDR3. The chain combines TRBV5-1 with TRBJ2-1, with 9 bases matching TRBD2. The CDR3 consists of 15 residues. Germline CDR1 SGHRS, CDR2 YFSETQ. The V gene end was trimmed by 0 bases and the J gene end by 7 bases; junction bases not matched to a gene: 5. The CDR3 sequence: CASSLGPSGNNEQFF. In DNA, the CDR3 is TGCGCCAGCAGCTTGGGCCCTAGCGGGAATAATGAGCAGTTCTTC. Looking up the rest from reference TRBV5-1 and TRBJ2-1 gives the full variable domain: KAGVTQTPRYLIKTRGQQVTLSCSPISGHRSVSWYQQTPGQGLQFLFEYFSETQRNKGNFPGRFSGRQFSNSRSEMNVSTLELGDSALYLCASSLGPSGNNEQFFGPGTRLTVL.

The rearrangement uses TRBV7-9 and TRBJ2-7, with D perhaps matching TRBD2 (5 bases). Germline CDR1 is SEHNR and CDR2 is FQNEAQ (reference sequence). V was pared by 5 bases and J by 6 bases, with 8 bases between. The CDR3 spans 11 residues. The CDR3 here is CASSPRGEQYF. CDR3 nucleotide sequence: TGTGCCAGCAGCCCCCGGGGCGAGCAGTACTTC.

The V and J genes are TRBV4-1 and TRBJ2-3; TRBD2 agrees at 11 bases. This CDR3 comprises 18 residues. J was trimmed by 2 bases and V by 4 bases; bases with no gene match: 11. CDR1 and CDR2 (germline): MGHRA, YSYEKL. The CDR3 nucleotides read TGCGCCAGCAGCCGGGGAGGACTAGCGGGCCCTCTCACAGATACGCAGTATTTT. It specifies CASSRGGLAGPLTDTQYF.

CDR3 nucleotide sequence: TGTGCCTGGAGTAGGGGCCCCTACGAGCAGTACTTC. It encodes CAWSRGPYEQYF. The V and J genes are TRBV30 and TRBJ2-7, with a weak D call TRBD1 (5 bases). CDR1 and CDR2 (germline): GTSNPN, SVGIG (reference sequence). The ends were cut back, 2 bases at V and 2 bases at J, with 7 bases in the middle. CDR3 length: 12 amino acids.

The CDR3 loop reads CASSATGGQGTAFF. The CDR3 DNA reads as TGTGCCAGCAGCGCGACGGGGGGACAGGGAACGGCTTTCTTT. The J gene is TRBJ1-1, the V gene TRBV9, with TRBD1 matching over 9 bases. Germline CDR1 reads SGDLS; CDR2 reads YYNGEE. The CDR3 spans 14 residues. The trim removed 3 bases at V and 11 bases at J, leaving 11 bases unmatched.

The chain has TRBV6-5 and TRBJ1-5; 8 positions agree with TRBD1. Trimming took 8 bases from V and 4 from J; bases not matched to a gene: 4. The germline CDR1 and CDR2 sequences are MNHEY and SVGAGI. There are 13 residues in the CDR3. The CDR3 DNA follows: TGTGCCAGCCGGGGGACAGGTAATCAGCCCCAGCATTTT. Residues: CASRGTGNQPQHF.

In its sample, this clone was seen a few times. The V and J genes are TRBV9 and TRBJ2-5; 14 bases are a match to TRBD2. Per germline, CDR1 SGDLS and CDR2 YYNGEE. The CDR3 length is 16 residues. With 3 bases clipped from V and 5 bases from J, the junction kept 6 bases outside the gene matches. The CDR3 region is CASSGPGLAGDETQYF. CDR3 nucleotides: TGTGCCAGCAGCGGACCGGGACTAGCGGGAGATGAGACCCAGTACTTC.

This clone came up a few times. CDR3 region: CASSASSSYEQYF. CDR3 nucleotides: TGTGCCAGCAGCGCTAGCAGCTCCTACGAGCAGTACTTC. V and J are TRBV9 and TRBJ2-7; D might be TRBD2 (5 bases). This CDR3 region has 13 residues. Germline V gives CDR1 SGDLS, CDR2 YYNGEE. V was clipped by 3 bases and J by 0 bases, with 7 bases between them.

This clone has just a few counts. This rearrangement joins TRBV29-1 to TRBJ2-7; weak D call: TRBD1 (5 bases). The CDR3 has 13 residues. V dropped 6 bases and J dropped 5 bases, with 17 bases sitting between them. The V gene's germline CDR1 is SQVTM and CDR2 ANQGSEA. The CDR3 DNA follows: TGCAGCGTCAAAGTAGGGGCATCCAACGAGCAGTACTTC. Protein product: CSVKVGASNEQYF.

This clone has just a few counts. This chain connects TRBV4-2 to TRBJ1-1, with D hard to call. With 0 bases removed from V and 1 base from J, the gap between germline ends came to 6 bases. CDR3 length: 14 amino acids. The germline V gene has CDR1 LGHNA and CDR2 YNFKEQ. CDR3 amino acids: CASSQDYPNTEAFF. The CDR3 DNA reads TGTGCCAGCAGCCAAGATTATCCGAACACTGAAGCTTTCTTT.

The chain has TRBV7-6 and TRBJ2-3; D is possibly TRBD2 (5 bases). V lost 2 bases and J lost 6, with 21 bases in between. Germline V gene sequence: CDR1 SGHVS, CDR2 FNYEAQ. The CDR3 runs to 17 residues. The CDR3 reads CASSLSSGRVPGDTQYF. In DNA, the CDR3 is TGTGCCAGCAGCTTATCATCGGGTCGGGTTCCGGGGGATACGCAGTATTTT. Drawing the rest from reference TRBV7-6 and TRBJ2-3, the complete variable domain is GAGVSQSPRYKVTKRGQDVALRCDPISGHVSLYWYRQALGQGPEFLTYFNYEAQQDKSGLPNDRFSAERPEGSISTLTIQRTEQRDSAMYRCASSLSSGRVPGDTQYFGPGTRLTVL.

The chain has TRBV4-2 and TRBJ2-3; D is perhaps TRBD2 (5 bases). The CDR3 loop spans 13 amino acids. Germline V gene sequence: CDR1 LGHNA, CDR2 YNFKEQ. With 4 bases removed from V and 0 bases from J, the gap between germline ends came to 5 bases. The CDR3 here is CASSPGSTDTQYF. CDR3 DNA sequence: TGTGCCAGCAGCCCGGGAAGCACAGATACGCAGTATTTT.